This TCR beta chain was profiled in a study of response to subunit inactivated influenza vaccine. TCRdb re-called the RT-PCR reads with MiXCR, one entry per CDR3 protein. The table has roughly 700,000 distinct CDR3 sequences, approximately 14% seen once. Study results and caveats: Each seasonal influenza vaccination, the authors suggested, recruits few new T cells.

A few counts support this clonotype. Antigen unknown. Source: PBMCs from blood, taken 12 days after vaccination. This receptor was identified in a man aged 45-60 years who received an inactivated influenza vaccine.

The chain's CDR3 is CASSVAGTGYNEQFF. In DNA form, the CDR3 reads TGCGCCAGCAGCGTGGCCGGGACAGGGTACAATGAGCAGTTCTTC. The chain has TRBV5-1 and TRBJ2-1, with 9 bases identical to TRBD1. Germline lookup yields CDR1 SGHRS and CDR2 YFSETQ. V trimming: 4 bases; J trimming: 4 bases; junction bases outside the gene matches: 6. The CDR3 spans 15 residues.